This T cell receptor beta chain was sequenced for a study of blood T cells in healthy people across ages. The overall study: Through template switching, about one barcoded beta molecule was captured per two T cells, as measured in model experiments. Study outcomes and limitations: TCR beta diversity per million T cells fell roughly linearly with age.

Peripheral blood was drawn, 7.5 to 10 milliliters per donor. On this clonotype itself: Its antigen is not identified.

V lost 8 bases, J lost 7 bases, and 23 bases lay in between. This CDR3 is built from 15 residues. Germline V gene lookup returns CDR1 MNHEY and CDR2 SVGAGI. For the second PCR, which ran for about 6 to 12 cycles, a sample-barcoded 5' primer and a J-beta primer mix were used. One entry per CDR3 protein results from TCRdb running MiXCR on the 5' RACE reads. Of roughly 830,000 distinct CDR3 sequences listed, roughly 60% are singletons. The specimen was blood. This chain connects TRBV6-5 to TRBJ2-5; D may be TRBD2 (7 bases). The TCR comes from a man younger than 45 in good health. The CDR3 sequence is CASLGGGYSTGTQYF. CDR3 sequence (DNA): TGTGCCAGCTTGGGCGGGGGCTACTCGACTGGGACCCAGTACTTC.